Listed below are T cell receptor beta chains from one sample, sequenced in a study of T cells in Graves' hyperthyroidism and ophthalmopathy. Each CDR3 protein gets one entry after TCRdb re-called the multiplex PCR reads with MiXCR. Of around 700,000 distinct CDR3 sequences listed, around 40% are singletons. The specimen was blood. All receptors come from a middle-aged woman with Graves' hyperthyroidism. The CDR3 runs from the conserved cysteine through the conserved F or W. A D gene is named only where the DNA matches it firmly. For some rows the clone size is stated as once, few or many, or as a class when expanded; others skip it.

cdr3_nt: TGTGCCAGCAGCCGTCGGGTCGATACTTCGGGCTACACCTTC
cdr3_aa: CASSRRVDTSGYTF
v_call: TRBV7-2
clone_size: .
d_call: .
j_call: TRBJ1-2

cdr3_nt: TGTGCCAGCAGCTTACTACAGGGGGCGGGCGGAGAGACCCAGTACTTC
cdr3_aa: CASSLLQGAGGETQYF
v_call: TRBV7-2
clone_size: .
d_call: TRBD1
j_call: TRBJ2-5

cdr3_nt: TGCAGCGTTGTAAGGCCTTCGGGACTAGCGGAGGGGTCAGAGACCCAGTACTTC
cdr3_aa: CSVVRPSGLAEGSETQYF
v_call: TRBV29-1
clone_size: many
d_call: TRBD2
j_call: TRBJ2-5

cdr3_nt: TGTGCCAGCTCACCACCGAACCGGGCAGGCCCCTGGGGACTGTTTTTT
cdr3_aa: CASSPPNRAGPWGLFF
v_call: TRBV12-3/TRBV12-4
clone_size: .
d_call: .
j_call: TRBJ1-4

cdr3_nt: TGTGCCAGCCACCAAGAAGGAGCTGGAAACACCATATATTTT
cdr3_aa: CASHQEGAGNTIYF
v_call: TRBV25-1
clone_size: .
d_call: .
j_call: TRBJ1-3

cdr3_nt: TGTGCCAGCAGTAGGGACAGGCCCTACGAGCAGTACTTC
cdr3_aa: CASSRDRPYEQYF
v_call: TRBV28
clone_size: .
d_call: TRBD1
j_call: TRBJ2-7

cdr3_nt: TGCGCCAGCAGCTTGGTGGGCAGAGGATTCACAGATACGCAGTATTTT
cdr3_aa: CASSLVGRGFTDTQYF
v_call: TRBV5-1
clone_size: .
d_call: .
j_call: TRBJ2-3

cdr3_nt: TGTGCCAGCAGCGGCACAGGGGACCATGGCAACTATGGCTACACCTTC
cdr3_aa: CASSGTGDHGNYGYTF
v_call: TRBV7-9
clone_size: many
d_call: TRBD1
j_call: TRBJ1-2

cdr3_nt: TGCAGTGCAACCGACAGGGGAACGGCTTTCTTT
cdr3_aa: CSATDRGTAFF
v_call: TRBV20-1
clone_size: many
d_call: TRBD1
j_call: TRBJ1-1

cdr3_nt: TGTGCCAGCAGTGAAGGAGGGTCCCGTCAGTACTTC
cdr3_aa: CASSEGGSRQYF
v_call: TRBV2
clone_size: many
d_call: .
j_call: TRBJ2-5

cdr3_nt: TGCAGCGTTGCTGGACTAGCGGGGGGAGATACGCAGTATTTT
cdr3_aa: CSVAGLAGGDTQYF
v_call: TRBV29-1
clone_size: few
d_call: TRBD2
j_call: TRBJ2-3

cdr3_nt: TGTGCCACACGGAGGGCTCGAATTGGCGAGCAGTACTTC
cdr3_aa: CATRRARIGEQYF
v_call: TRBV6-5
clone_size: .
d_call: .
j_call: TRBJ2-7

cdr3_nt: TGTGCCACCAGTCCGGACAGGGGGCAAAGCACAGATACGCAGTATTTT
cdr3_aa: CATSPDRGQSTDTQYF
v_call: TRBV15
clone_size: .
d_call: TRBD1
j_call: TRBJ2-3

cdr3_nt: TGTGCCAGCAGTGATCAAGGGCTCGGCGAGCAGTACTTC
cdr3_aa: CASSDQGLGEQYF
v_call: TRBV25-1
clone_size: .
d_call: .
j_call: TRBJ2-7

cdr3_nt: TGTGCCAGCAGTGAATATGGTAGCGGGAACACCGGGGAGCTGTTTTTT
cdr3_aa: CASSEYGSGNTGELFF
v_call: TRBV25-1
clone_size: many
d_call: .
j_call: TRBJ2-2

cdr3_nt: TGCAGTGCTAGTGGGACTAGCGGGAGCGGGTCCTACGAGCAGTACTTC
cdr3_aa: CSASGTSGSGSYEQYF
v_call: TRBV20-1
clone_size: .
d_call: TRBD2
j_call: TRBJ2-7

cdr3_nt: TGTGCCAGCTCGACAGATAATTCACCCCTCCACTTT
cdr3_aa: CASSTDNSPLHF
v_call: TRBV19
clone_size: many
d_call: .
j_call: TRBJ1-6

cdr3_nt: TGCAGTGCTCCCGGCGGGAACACTGAAGCTTTCTTT
cdr3_aa: CSAPGGNTEAFF
v_call: TRBV20-1
clone_size: many
d_call: .
j_call: TRBJ1-1

cdr3_nt: TGCAGCGTTGTATGGATTAAAGGGGGTTACGAGCAGTACTTC
cdr3_aa: CSVVWIKGGYEQYF
v_call: TRBV29-1
clone_size: .
d_call: .
j_call: TRBJ2-7

cdr3_nt: TGTGCCAGCACGCTAATCCGGGACAGGAACTACGAGCAGTACTTC
cdr3_aa: CASTLIRDRNYEQYF
v_call: TRBV7-9
clone_size: .
d_call: TRBD1
j_call: TRBJ2-7

cdr3_nt: TGTGCCAGCAGCGCCGGGGGAGCGCTGGAGCAGTACTTC
cdr3_aa: CASSAGGALEQYF
v_call: TRBV7-2
clone_size: many
d_call: .
j_call: TRBJ2-7

cdr3_nt: TGCGCCAGCAGCCAAGATCAGGGTAACTATGGCTACACCTTC
cdr3_aa: CASSQDQGNYGYTF
v_call: TRBV4-3
clone_size: many
d_call: .
j_call: TRBJ1-2

cdr3_nt: TGTGCCAGCCGCGCGGTTAGAGATGGCTACACCTTC
cdr3_aa: CASRAVRDGYTF
v_call: TRBV2
clone_size: .
d_call: .
j_call: TRBJ1-2

cdr3_nt: TGTGCCAGCAGTTTTACGACAGATCCTAATTTATATGGCTACACCTTC
cdr3_aa: CASSFTTDPNLYGYTF
v_call: TRBV7-6
clone_size: many
d_call: .
j_call: TRBJ1-2

cdr3_nt: TGCAGCGTTGAAGATCTGGCTGTTGGAGGTGAAAAACTGTTTTTT
cdr3_aa: CSVEDLAVGGEKLFF
v_call: TRBV29-1
clone_size: many
d_call: .
j_call: TRBJ1-4

cdr3_nt: TGTGCCAGCAGCCCACACAGGGGCGGACAGCCACTGAACACTGAAGCTTTCTTT
cdr3_aa: CASSPHRGGQPLNTEAFF
v_call: TRBV11-2
clone_size: .
d_call: TRBD1
j_call: TRBJ1-1

cdr3_nt: TGTGCCAGTAGTGAACAGGCCCACGCGAACACCGGGGAGCTGTTTTTT
cdr3_aa: CASSEQAHANTGELFF
v_call: TRBV19
clone_size: .
d_call: .
j_call: TRBJ2-2

cdr3_nt: TGTGCCAACTTCGACGGGGGTGAGCAGTTCTTC
cdr3_aa: CANFDGGEQFF
v_call: TRBV7-2
clone_size: .
d_call: .
j_call: TRBJ2-1

cdr3_nt: TGCAGTGCCAGGGGCCTTAGCGGGGGGGGGGAGACCCAGTACTTC
cdr3_aa: CSARGLSGGGETQYF
v_call: TRBV20-1
clone_size: few
d_call: TRBD2
j_call: TRBJ2-5

cdr3_nt: TGTGCCACCAGTGAAGGCAGGGAGGACACTGAAGCTTTCTTT
cdr3_aa: CATSEGREDTEAFF
v_call: TRBV24-1
clone_size: many
d_call: .
j_call: TRBJ1-1

cdr3_nt: TGTGCCAGTAGCTCACAGGGGAGGAGTGAAGCTTTCTTT
cdr3_aa: CASSSQGRSEAFF
v_call: TRBV19
clone_size: many
d_call: TRBD1
j_call: TRBJ1-1

cdr3_nt: TGCGCCAGCAGCGGCGATCTGAACTATGGCTACACCTTC
cdr3_aa: CASSGDLNYGYTF
v_call: TRBV10-1
clone_size: many
d_call: .
j_call: TRBJ1-2

cdr3_nt: TGTGCCAGCAGCCAAGGCTCAGATGGAAGGGGCTACACCTTC
cdr3_aa: CASSQGSDGRGYTF
v_call: TRBV2
clone_size: .
d_call: .
j_call: TRBJ1-2

cdr3_nt: TGCAGTGCTAGAGATTGGGAACATTTTAACACTGAAGCTTTCTTT
cdr3_aa: CSARDWEHFNTEAFF
v_call: TRBV20-1
clone_size: .
d_call: .
j_call: TRBJ1-1

cdr3_nt: TGTGCCAGCAGTTACTCCATCGGGAGAATGAACACTGAAGCTTTCTTT
cdr3_aa: CASSYSIGRMNTEAFF
v_call: TRBV6-5
clone_size: .
d_call: .
j_call: TRBJ1-1

cdr3_nt: TGCAGCGTTGAAGATGGGGGAACCTACGAGCAGTACTTC
cdr3_aa: CSVEDGGTYEQYF
v_call: TRBV29-1
clone_size: many
d_call: .
j_call: TRBJ2-7

cdr3_nt: TGCGCCAGCAGCCACCTACAGGGTACGGGAAACACCATATATTTT
cdr3_aa: CASSHLQGTGNTIYF
v_call: TRBV4-1
clone_size: few
d_call: .
j_call: TRBJ1-3

cdr3_nt: TGTGCCAGCAGCTTAGTAGCAGGAGGGGCCTACGAGCAGTACTTC
cdr3_aa: CASSLVAGGAYEQYF
v_call: TRBV7-2
clone_size: .
d_call: .
j_call: TRBJ2-7

cdr3_nt: TGCGCCAGCTGGTCTGGGACAGGGGAGGGCTACACCTTC
cdr3_aa: CASWSGTGEGYTF
v_call: TRBV10-2
clone_size: few
d_call: TRBD1
j_call: TRBJ1-2

cdr3_nt: TGTGCCAGCAGCCAAGGGACTCCGGGACAGGGATATAATTCACCCCTCCACTTT
cdr3_aa: CASSQGTPGQGYNSPLHF
v_call: TRBV4-2
clone_size: few
d_call: TRBD1
j_call: TRBJ1-6

cdr3_nt: TGTGCCAGCTCACCTCGTAGCGTAGACGAGCAGTACTTC
cdr3_aa: CASSPRSVDEQYF
v_call: TRBV25-1
clone_size: .
d_call: .
j_call: TRBJ2-7

cdr3_nt: TGTGCCAGCAGTTTATCGAGCCCCGGGACAGGCTACGAGCAGTACTTC
cdr3_aa: CASSLSSPGTGYEQYF
v_call: TRBV27
clone_size: few
d_call: TRBD1
j_call: TRBJ2-7

cdr3_nt: TGTGCCAGCAGCGCTGGGACAGGGGTGAGTCAGCCCCAGCATTTT
cdr3_aa: CASSAGTGVSQPQHF
v_call: TRBV11-2
clone_size: .
d_call: TRBD1
j_call: TRBJ1-5

cdr3_nt: TGTGCCAGCAGCCCTTATCGGGGGGGCGACTATGGCTGCACCTTC
cdr3_aa: CASSPYRGGDYGCTF
v_call: TRBV5-6
clone_size: .
d_call: .
j_call: TRBJ1-2

cdr3_nt: TGTGCCAGTAAGGACACACTATATGGCTACACCTTC
cdr3_aa: CASKDTLYGYTF
v_call: TRBV19
clone_size: many
d_call: .
j_call: TRBJ1-2

cdr3_nt: TGTGCCAGCAGCCTATCCGGGACAGGGGGACACTACGAGCAGTACTTC
cdr3_aa: CASSLSGTGGHYEQYF
v_call: TRBV16
clone_size: .
d_call: TRBD1
j_call: TRBJ2-7

cdr3_nt: TGTGCCAGCAGCTTAACGTCTAGCGGGAGCTGGCAGTACTTC
cdr3_aa: CASSLTSSGSWQYF
v_call: TRBV7-8
clone_size: .
d_call: TRBD2
j_call: TRBJ2-7

cdr3_nt: TGTGCCAGCAGTTTTTTTGGGGCGGCAAACACCATATATTTT
cdr3_aa: CASSFFGAANTIYF
v_call: TRBV12-3/TRBV12-4
clone_size: few
d_call: .
j_call: TRBJ1-3